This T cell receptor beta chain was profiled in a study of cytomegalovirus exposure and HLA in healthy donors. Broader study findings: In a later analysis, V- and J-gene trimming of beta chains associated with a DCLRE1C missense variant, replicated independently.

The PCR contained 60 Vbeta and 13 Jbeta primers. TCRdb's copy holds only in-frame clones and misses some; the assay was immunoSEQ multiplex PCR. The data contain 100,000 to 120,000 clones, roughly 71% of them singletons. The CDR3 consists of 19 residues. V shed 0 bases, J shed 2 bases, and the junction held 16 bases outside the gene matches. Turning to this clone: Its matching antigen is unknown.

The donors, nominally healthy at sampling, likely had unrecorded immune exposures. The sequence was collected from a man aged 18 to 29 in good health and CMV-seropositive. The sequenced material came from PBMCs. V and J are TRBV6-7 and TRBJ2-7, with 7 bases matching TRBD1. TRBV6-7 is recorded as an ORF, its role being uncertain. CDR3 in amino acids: CASSYSIDDRVTRTYEQYF. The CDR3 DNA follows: TGTGCCAGCAGTTACTCGATTGACGACAGGGTAACACGAACCTACGAGCAGTACTTC.